Shown below are 4 T cell receptor beta chains from a single sample sequenced in a study of CD8 T cells in ankylosing spondylitis. The study's findings and limits: Seemingly characteristic of ankylosing spondylitis blood was a TCR beta motif consisting of 7 or 8 highly homologous variants.

Their specific antigens are unknown. TCRdb redid the calling of the 5' RACE reads with MiXCR, one entry per CDR3 protein. Among fewer than 550,000 distinct CDR3 sequences listed, approximately 5% were seen once. The sample was blood, either unsorted or a sorted T cell fraction (not recorded which). The receptor source for this set is a male donor with ankylosing spondylitis.

This chain joins TRBV12-3 or TRBV12-4 and TRBJ2-5; 11 bases agree with TRBD2. This CDR3 has 14 residues. J lost 2 bases, V lost 7 bases, and 3 bases had no gene match. The CDR3, as DNA: TGTGCCAGCAAGCTAGCGGGAGGACAAGAGACCCAGTACTTC. This translates into CASKLAGGQETQYF.

This clonotype was counted a few times. This chain joins TRBV7-2 and TRBJ2-7, with D unresolved. V lost 5 bases and J 3 bases, leaving 11 bases between the germline ends. The CDR3 consists of 13 residues. Germline assignment: CDR1 SGHTA and CDR2 FQGNSA. The CDR3 nucleotides are TGTGCCAGCAGCACCAACACCGGCTACGAGCAGTACTTC. This gives the protein CASSTNTGYEQYF.

Ten or more counts support this clonotype. This chain joins TRBV7-3 and TRBJ1-1; 8 bases fit TRBD1. The germline V gene has CDR1 SGHTA and CDR2 FQGTGA. The ends lost 4 bases at V and 5 bases at J; junction bases unmatched: 3. The CDR3 length is 13 residues. The CDR3 DNA is TGTGCCAGCAGCTCCCGACAGGGGACTGAAGCTTTCTTT. Protein product: CASSSRQGTEAFF.

This clonotype came up a few times. CDR3 residues: CASSPLMRQESKTQYF. The CDR3 coding sequence is TGTGCCAGCTCACCATTGATGAGACAAGAGTCGAAGACCCAGTACTTC. The chain carries TRBV18 and TRBJ2-5, with unresolved D. Germline V CDR1 and CDR2: KGHSH, LQKENI. CDR3 length: 16 residues. Deletions cut 2 bases from V and 6 bases from J, with 19 bases between.